This paragraph covers one T cell receptor (beta chain) sequence. This sample stems from a study of blood T cell repertoires in COVID-19. Study summary: The origin of the acute and convalescent COVID-19 samples was the United States, Italy and Spain. The analysed material was cDNA or gDNA that came from T cells, B-cell-depleted T cells, or PBMCs.

Original analysis: It was from reference gene primer amplification that nucleated cell counts were estimated. Produced via immunoSEQ multiplex PCR; TCRdb's table is partial and in-frame only. V and J calls plus clone size are reproduced from that table; the DNA served to infer D and trimming. The sample includes 45,000 to 50,000 clones, nearly 85% of them seen just once. Per the germline V gene, CDR1 is SGHRS and CDR2 is YFSETQ. Trimming at V came to 4 bases and at J to 4 bases, leaving 3 bases not matched to a gene. This CDR3 spans 14 amino acids. The receptor comes from a man older than 75 in a cohort sampled during active COVID-19. V gene TRBV5-1 combines with J gene TRBJ1-1; 11 positions match TRBD1. The sequenced material came from peripheral blood. The CDR3 bases are TGCGCCAGCAGCGGACAGGGGGCTGGCACTGAAGCTTTCTTT. Translated, it gives CASSGQGAGTEAFF.